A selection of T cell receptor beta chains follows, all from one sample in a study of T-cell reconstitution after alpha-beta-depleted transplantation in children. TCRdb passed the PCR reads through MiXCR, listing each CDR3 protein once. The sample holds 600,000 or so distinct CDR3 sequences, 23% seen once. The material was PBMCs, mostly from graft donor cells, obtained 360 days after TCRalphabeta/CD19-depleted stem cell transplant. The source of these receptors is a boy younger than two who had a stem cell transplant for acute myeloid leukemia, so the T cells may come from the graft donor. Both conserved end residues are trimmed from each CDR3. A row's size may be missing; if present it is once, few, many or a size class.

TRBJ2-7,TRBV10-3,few,ATFGGGSSYEQY
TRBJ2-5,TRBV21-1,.,ASSKARLETQY
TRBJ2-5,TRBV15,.,ATSRGLERETQY
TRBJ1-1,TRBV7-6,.,ASSSGSRVGNTEAF
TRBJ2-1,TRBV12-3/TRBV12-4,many,ASRPTQASNEQF
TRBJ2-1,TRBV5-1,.,ASSNGGADNEQF
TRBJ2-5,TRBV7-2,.,ASSPVLAGPQETQY
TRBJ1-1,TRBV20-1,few,SARGDSDYTEAF
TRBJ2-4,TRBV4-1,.,ASSHDHGTPIAKNIKY
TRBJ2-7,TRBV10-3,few,AISASGADSYEQY
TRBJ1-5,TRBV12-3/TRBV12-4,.,ASSLGQGASNQPQH
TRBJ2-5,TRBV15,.,ATKTSIQETQY
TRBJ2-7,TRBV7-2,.,ASSLVLLAPYEQY
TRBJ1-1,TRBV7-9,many,ASTTPGRSNTEAF
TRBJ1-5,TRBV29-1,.,SVEGRSNQPQH
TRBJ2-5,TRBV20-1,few,SAGAQRGQETQY
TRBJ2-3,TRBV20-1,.,SARWAGPDTQY
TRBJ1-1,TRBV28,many,ASSLAGIGSEAF
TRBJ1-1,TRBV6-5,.,ASSRQGGAAF
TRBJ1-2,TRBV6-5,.,ASSYSSEEGASYDGYT
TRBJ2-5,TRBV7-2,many,ASSSDLGRGEETQY
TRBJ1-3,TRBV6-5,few,ASSYIAGPGNTIY
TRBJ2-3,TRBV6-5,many,ASSYYPGLAGDTQY
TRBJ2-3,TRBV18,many,ASSPSAGRDTQY
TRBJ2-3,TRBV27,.,ASSLFGEGGTDTQY
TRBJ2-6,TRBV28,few,ASSLGQGARGANVLT
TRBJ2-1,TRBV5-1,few,ASSLARYNEQF
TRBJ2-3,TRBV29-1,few,SVVQGVADTQY
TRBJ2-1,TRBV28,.,ASPPRDRVELGSYNEQF
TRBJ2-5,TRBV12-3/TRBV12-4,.,ASSAGQGLGETQY
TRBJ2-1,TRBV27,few,ASSTDQRYNEQF
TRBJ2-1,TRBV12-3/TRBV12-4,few,ASGGPMYYEQF
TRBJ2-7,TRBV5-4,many,ASSSGPSYEQY
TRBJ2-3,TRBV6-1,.,ASSRVAGGTSADTQY
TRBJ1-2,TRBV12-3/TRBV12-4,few,ASSVGQEAGYT
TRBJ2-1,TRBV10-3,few,AISESPSGGLFRNEQF
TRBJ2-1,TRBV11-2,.,ASSFLTSGRGNEQF
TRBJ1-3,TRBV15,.,ATSRVRGVERNTIY
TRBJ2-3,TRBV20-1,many,SAQSEGGHPSTDTQY
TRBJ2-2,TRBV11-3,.,ASSLALGGAGELF
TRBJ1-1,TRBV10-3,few,AISPTENTEAF
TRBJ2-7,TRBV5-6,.,ASSWDRGTYEQY
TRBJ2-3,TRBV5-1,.,ASSFGQYFTDTQY
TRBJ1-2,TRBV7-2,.,ASSLSGVNGYT
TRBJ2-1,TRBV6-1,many,ASGWGRPYNEQF
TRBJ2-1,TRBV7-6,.,ASSFSTGVYNEQF
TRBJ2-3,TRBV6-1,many,ASKSGFYSGTDTQY
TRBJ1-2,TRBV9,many,ASSVARDRGYGYT
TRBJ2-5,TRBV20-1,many,SAQTRDKETQY
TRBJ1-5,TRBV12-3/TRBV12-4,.,ASRLNNQPQH
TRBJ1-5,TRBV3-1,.,ASSLSRGPNQPQH
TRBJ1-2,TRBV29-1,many,SVLPEGRRNYGYT
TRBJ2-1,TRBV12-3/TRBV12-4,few,ASSTSDRPNEQF
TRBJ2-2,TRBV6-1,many,ASRRAGYGELF
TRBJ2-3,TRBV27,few,ASSGLRGTDTQY
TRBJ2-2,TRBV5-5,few,ASSLAATGYSGTGELF
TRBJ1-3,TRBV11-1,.,ASSLVKVTDRYRRNTIY
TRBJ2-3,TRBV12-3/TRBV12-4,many,ASSSPSGADTQY
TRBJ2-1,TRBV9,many,ASSGGGAQDEQF
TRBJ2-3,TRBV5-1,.,ASGSTSGVDTDTQY